One sample yielded the 6 T cell receptor beta chains listed below, sequenced in a study of T cell clonality in common variable immunodeficiency. This table comes from immunoSEQ multiplex PCR, and its TCRdb copy is limited to in-frame clones, with some not included. This sample carries 40,000 to 65,000 clones and no singletons, and approximately 3.6% goes to the top ten. Sequenced input: peripheral blood mononuclear cells. These TCRs come from a person aged 18 to 69 in good health.

Many counts were recorded for this clone. The read comes to an end 3 residues before the CDR3 does, leaving the germline J gene to fill in the end. This sequence joins TRBV5-1 and TRBJ2-7; 12 nucleotides align to TRBD1. V shed 3 bases, J shed 6 bases, and the junction held 4 bases outside the gene matches. CDR1 SGHRS and CDR2 YFSETQ come from the germline V gene. The CDR3 is 14 amino acids. Here the CDR3 reads CASSSGTGGVEQYF. Partial CDR3 DNA: TGCGCCAGCAGCTCCGGGACAGGGGGCGTCGAG.

Worth noting for this clone: The CDR3 is cut off 3 residues early in the read; its end comes from the germline J gene. The chain links TRBV5-6 to TRBJ2-1, with 11 bases that match TRBD2. Germline V gives CDR1 SGHDT, CDR2 YYEEEE. This CDR3 comprises 15 residues. V was pared by 4 bases and J by 9 bases, with 9 bases of the junction left unmatched. The CDR3 sequence: CASSISGRARGEQFF. CDR3 DNA (partial): TGTGCCAGCAGCATTAGCGGGAGGGCCAGGGGTGAG. The whole variable domain, remainder taken from reference TRBV5-6 and TRBJ2-1, is DAGVTQSPTHLIKTRGQQVTLRCSPKSGHDTVSWYQQALGQGPQFIFQYYEEEERQRGNFPDRFSGHQFPNYSSELNVNALLLGDSALYLCASSISGRARGEQFFGPGTRLTVL.

This clone was seen many times. Read data end 3 residues before the CDR3 end; the end is taken from the germline J gene. The chain uses TRBV5-1 and TRBJ2-7, with TRBD2 as a possible D gene (5 bases). This CDR3 region has 16 residues. Per germline, CDR1 SGHRS and CDR2 YFSETQ. Between the trimmed V and J ends, which lost 0 bases and 0 bases, there was a span of 13 bases. CDR3 protein: CASSLGTGRGSYEQYF. The part of the CDR3 DNA that was read is TGCGCCAGCAGCTTGGGTACGGGTCGGGGCTCCTACGAG.

This clone was counted ten times or more. The read stops 3 residues short of the end of the CDR3; the missing end is completed from the germline J gene. The V call is TRBV2, the J call TRBJ2-1; a possible D gene is TRBD1 (5 bases). This CDR3 has 13 amino acids. V lost 7 bases and J lost 2, with 9 bases in between. The germline V gene has CDR1 SNHLY and CDR2 FYNNEI. The CDR3 loop is CASNTGTYNEQFF. The covered CDR3 bases are TGTGCCAGCAACACAGGCACCTACAATGAG.

This clone has at least ten counts. The read stops 3 residues short of the end of the CDR3; the missing end is completed from the germline J gene. V and J are TRBV6-1 and TRBJ1-1; the D gene is possibly TRBD1 (5 bases). Germline CDR1 and CDR2: MNHNS and SASEGT. CDR3 size: 14 residues. Trimming pared 0 bases from V and 5 bases from J, leaving 10 bases between. CDR3 amino acids: CASSEAYGGTEAFF. The covered CDR3 bases are TGTGCCAGCAGTGAAGCTTACGGGGGGACTGAA.

This clone has ten or more counts. The read ends 3 residues before the CDR3 terminus; that terminus is restored from the germline J gene. V is TRBV19 and J is TRBJ1-1, with D tentatively TRBD1 (5 bases). In germline, CDR1 is LNHDA, CDR2 SQIVND (reference sequence). The CDR3 has 11 amino acids. The CDR3: CASSRNREAFF. The sequenced part of the CDR3 DNA is TGTGCCAGTAGCCGCAACAGGGAA.